Presented here are 7 T cell receptor beta chains from one specimen sequenced in a study of blood T cell repertoires in COVID-19. Produced via immunoSEQ multiplex PCR; TCRdb's table is partial and in-frame only. This sample carries hundreds of thousands of clones, about 88% of them seen once, and the ten largest clones take around 2.9%. The sequencing sample was made of PBMCs or T cells enriched from blood (not recorded which). All receptors derive from a woman between 50 and 59 years old who had recovered from COVID-19.

The chain has TRBV28 and TRBJ1-5; 9 positions match TRBD1. Trimming removed 1 base from V and 3 bases from J; junction bases left unmatched: 4. Per germline, CDR1 MDHEN and CDR2 SYDVKM. The CDR3 contains 16 residues. The CDR3 region has the DNA TGTGCCAGCAGTTTATCCCGGGACAGGGCCAATCAGCCCCAGCATTTT. Protein product: CASSLSRDRANQPQHF.

J is TRBJ2-5 and V is TRBV6-2 or TRBV6-3; 10 nucleotides agree with TRBD1. CDR3 length equals 15 residues. J was trimmed by 4 bases and V by 1 base; bases with no gene match: 3. Germline assignment: CDR1 MNHEY and CDR2 SVGEGT. The CDR3 region is CASSYWGQGTETQYF. The DNA of the CDR3 is TGTGCCAGCAGTTACTGGGGACAGGGGACAGAGACCCAGTACTTC.

The chain couples TRBV29-1 to TRBJ1-1, with TRBD1 as a possible D gene (5 bases). V shed 4 bases and J shed 11 bases, with 11 bases lying between them. The CDR3 has 10 amino acids. Per the germline V gene, CDR1 is SQVTM and CDR2 is ANQGSEA. CDR3 in DNA: TGCAGCGTTGTGGAGGGGAGGGCTTTCTTT. Translation: CSVVEGRAFF.

The chain uses TRBV29-1 and TRBJ2-7; a weak D match, TRBD2 (6 bases). CDR3 length: 13 residues. Germline V gene data show CDR1 as SQVTM and CDR2 as ANQGSEA. V shed 7 bases and J shed 7 bases, with 20 bases lying between them. The DNA of the CDR3 is TGCAGCGCCCTTGGGGGGATGTCGCAAGAGCAGTACTTC. Translated: CSALGGMSQEQYF.

The chain combines TRBV4-3 with TRBJ2-1; D may be TRBD2 (6 bases). Looked up from germline, CDR1 is LGHNA and CDR2 is YSLEER. The CDR3 is 15 amino acids. V was trimmed by 3 bases and J by 4 bases, leaving 13 bases between them. The CDR3 reads CASSHTSSDYNEQFF. The CDR3 DNA sequence: TGCGCCAGCAGCCATACTAGCAGCGATTACAATGAGCAGTTCTTC.

The rearrangement uses TRBV18 and TRBJ1-6, with 9 bases identical to TRBD1. Germline assignment: CDR1 KGHSH and CDR2 LQKENI. This CDR3 comprises 17 residues. Trimming took 4 bases from V and 6 from J; bases not matched to a gene: 10. DNA for the CDR3: TGTGCCAGCTCACAGGGACTACAGGGGGCAAGTAATTCACCCCTCCACTTT. Its translation: CASSQGLQGASNSPLHF.

The chain has TRBV30 and TRBJ2-2, with TRBD2 identical over 13 bases. This CDR3 comprises 15 residues. V lost 7 bases and J lost 5; bases outside the gene matches: 7. Germline lookup yields CDR1 GTSNPN and CDR2 SVGIG (reference sequence). CDR3: CASSTSGRETGELFF. The CDR3 region has the DNA TGTGCCTCCAGTACTAGCGGGAGGGAGACCGGGGAGCTGTTTTTT. The variable domain in full, completed from reference TRBV30 and TRBJ2-2, reads SQTIHQWPATLVQPVGSPLSLECTVEGTSNPNLYWYRQAAGRGLQLLFYSVGIGQISSEVPQNLSASRPQDRQFILSSKKLLLSDSGFYLCASSTSGRETGELFFGEGSRLTVL.